This T cell receptor (beta chain) appears in the sequencing data of a study of control samples from healthy donors and cancer patients. Data came from immunoSEQ multiplex PCR; TCRdb stores just in-frame clones and leaves some out. The sample records more than 100,000 clones, less than 95% being singletons. CDR3 length equals 15 residues. Sequenced input: blood. The genes are TRBV1 and TRBJ2-3; no DNA check was done on the table's D call, TRBD2. TRBV1 is labeled a pseudogene. The clonotype originates from a man younger than 35 in good health. The CDR3: CTSSQDGLYTDTQYF. DNA for the CDR3: TGCACCAGCAGCCAAGATGGACTGTACACAGATACGCAGTATTTT.